The 28 T cell receptor beta chains reported below all come from one sample, sequenced in a study of cytomegalovirus exposure and HLA in healthy donors. Primers: 60 Vbeta forward and 13 Jbeta reverse. Clones were read by immunoSEQ multiplex PCR, and TCRdb kept only the in-frame ones, dropping some. The sample has some 130,000 clones, more than 70% seen once. The material sequenced was PBMCs. The receptors derive from a male donor in good health and CMV-seropositive.

V is TRBV18 and J is TRBJ1-1; 9 bases fit TRBD1. The J segment lost 1 base and the V segment lost 3 bases, leaving 6 bases of the junction unmatched. The CDR3 has 16 amino acids. CDR1 is KGHSH and CDR2 is LQKENI in the germline V gene. CDR3 coding DNA: TGTGCCAGCTCACCGTTACCGGGACAGGGGAACACTGAAGCTTTCTTT. Its translation is CASSPLPGQGNTEAFF.

The V call is TRBV5-1, the J call TRBJ1-4, with D possibly being TRBD1 (6 bases). V was shortened by 4 bases and J by 0 bases, with 13 bases between the two germline ends. The CDR3 contains 16 residues. The germline gives CDR1 SGHRS, CDR2 YFSETQ. The CDR3 nucleotides read TGCGCCAGCAGCCCCGGACAGATATCAACTAATGAAAAACTGTTTTTT. Translated, it gives CASSPGQISTNEKLFF. Full variable domain (rest looked up from reference TRBV5-1 and TRBJ1-4): KAGVTQTPRYLIKTRGQQVTLSCSPISGHRSVSWYQQTPGQGLQFLFEYFSETQRNKGNFPGRFSGRQFSNSRSEMNVSTLELGDSALYLCASSPGQISTNEKLFFGSGTQLSVL.

This sequence joins TRBV19 and TRBJ1-1; D is possibly TRBD1 (5 bases). Germline V CDR1 and CDR2: LNHDA, SQIVND (reference sequence). V shed 2 bases and J shed 2 bases, with 9 bases lying between them. The CDR3 sequence is 14 residues long. The CDR3 coding sequence is TGTGCCAGTAGTATAACAGGCGCCAACACTGAAGCTTTCTTT. It translates to CASSITGANTEAFF.

This clone was seen once. The CDR3 DNA is TGTGCCAGCAGTTTGACAGGGCCCTACGAGCAGTACTTC. Translated, it gives CASSLTGPYEQYF. The chain joins TRBV6-5 to TRBJ2-7; TRBD1 matches at 7 bases. J was trimmed by 2 bases and V by 4 bases; bases with no gene match: 2. The length of the CDR3 is 13 residues. Germline V lookup: CDR1 MNHEY, CDR2 SVGAGI.

The chain is built from TRBV28 and TRBJ1-1; 8 bases align to TRBD1. The V segment lost 8 bases and the J segment 4 bases; nucleotides outside the gene matches: 9. The CDR3 extends over 14 amino acids. Germline CDR1 and CDR2: MDHEN and SYDVKM. The CDR3 region is CASCYRGGGTEAFF. CDR3 DNA sequence: TGTGCCAGCTGTTACAGGGGGGGAGGCACTGAAGCTTTCTTT.

Comments on this clone: A junction end diverges from the germline sequence, so it may reflect a read error. The chain employs TRBV7-7 and TRBJ2-1; D is perhaps TRBD1 (5 bases). The CDR3 is made up of 15 amino acids. Germline-derived CDR1 and CDR2 are SSHAT and FNYEAQ (reference sequence). CDR3: CASSKDSRSYNEQFF. In DNA, the CDR3 is TGTGCTAGCAGCAAAGACAGTCGGTCCTACAATGAGCAGTTCTTC.

This clone was counted once. A read error may produce the germline difference seen at one junction end. This chain uses TRBV7-9 with TRBJ1-4; D may be TRBD1 (6 bases). The CDR3 length is 12 residues. Germline values: CDR1 SEHNR, CDR2 FQNEAQ (reference sequence). DNA for the CDR3: TGTTCCAGCAGCTTAGGACAGGAAAAACTGTTTTTT. Translating gives CSSSLGQEKLFF.

The chain couples TRBV19 to TRBJ1-3; D possibly corresponds to TRBD1 (5 bases). V was cut by 0 bases and J by 0 bases, with 15 bases left in between. Germline CDR1 reads LNHDA; CDR2 reads SQIVND (reference sequence). CDR3 length equals 18 residues. In DNA form, the CDR3 reads TGTGCCAGTAGTATAGATCTACGGGGACTGCGCTCTGGAAACACCATATATTTT. Translating it yields CASSIDLRGLRSGNTIYF.

V gene TRBV4-1 combines with J gene TRBJ1-6; TRBD1 matches 9 bases. Germline trimming cut 4 bases from V and 8 bases from J; bases unmatched to any gene: 6. The CDR3 length is 15 residues. Per the germline V gene, CDR1 is MGHRA and CDR2 is YSYEKL. The CDR3 region has the DNA TGCGCCAGCAGCCGGGTCGACAGGGGGGATTCACCCCTCCACTTT. Translating gives CASSRVDRGDSPLHF.

V is TRBV5-1 and J is TRBJ2-5; 7 nucleotides match TRBD1. The germline V gene encodes CDR1 SGHRS and CDR2 YFSETQ. CDR3 size: 16 residues. V lost 4 bases to trimming and J lost 5 bases; unmatched junction nucleotides: 14. In DNA, the CDR3 is TGCGCCAGCAGCCACAGGGGATTGCGGACGGGCGAGACCCAGTACTTC. The encoded protein is CASSHRGLRTGETQYF.

The chain is built from TRBV6-1 and TRBJ1-4; D call uncertain. From germline, CDR1 is MNHNS and CDR2 SASEGT. The length of the CDR3 is 20 residues. V shed 0 bases and J shed 6 bases, with 26 bases lying between them. The CDR3, as DNA: TGTGCCAGCAGTGAAGCGCTTCGTGGCTGGTTCCGGGATATCGATGAAAAACTGTTTTTT. Translating it yields CASSEALRGWFRDIDEKLFF.

The rearrangement joins TRBV6-6 to TRBJ2-1; D call uncertain. Germline V gene lookup returns CDR1 MNHNY and CDR2 SVGAGI (reference sequence). Deletions cut 11 bases from V and 7 bases from J, with 6 bases between. CDR3 size: 9 residues. CDR3 bases: TGTGCCGTCATGAATGAGCAGTTCTTC. This translates into CAVMNEQFF.

V gene TRBV23-1 combines with J gene TRBJ2-5; a possible D gene is TRBD1 (6 bases). The DNA matches TRBJ2-7 better at its end, which makes the J call doubtful. TRBV23-1 belongs to the ORF category, with a function that is uncertain. The CDR3 loop spans 14 amino acids. CDR3 sequence: CASSPTTGLYEQYF. CDR3 sequence (DNA): TGCGCCAGCAGTCCGACGACAGGACTCTACGAGCAGTACTTC.

The gene calls are TRBV6-1 and TRBJ2-2; D possibly corresponds to TRBD1 (5 bases). The CDR3 loop spans 14 amino acids. CDR1 and CDR2 (germline): MNHNS, SASEGT. Trimming cost V 8 bases and J 4 bases, with 14 bases left between them. CDR3 amino acids: CASCAAGITGELFF. CDR3 nucleotides: TGTGCCAGCTGCGCCGCAGGGATCACCGGGGAGCTGTTTTTT.

V and J are TRBV11-2 and TRBJ1-6; 7 nucleotides line up with TRBD1. V lost 10 bases to trimming and J lost 8 bases; unmatched junction nucleotides: 14. The CDR3 contains 15 residues. Germline values: CDR1 SGHAT, CDR2 FQNNGV. The CDR3 nucleotides are TGTGCCACCGCGACATCGACAGGGAGTCATTCACCCCTCCACTTT. Protein product: CATATSTGSHSPLHF. Complete variable domain (other parts from reference TRBV11-2 and TRBJ1-6): EAGVAQSPRYKIIEKRQSVAFWCNPISGHATLYWYQQILGQGPKLLIQFQNNGVVDDSQLPKDRFSAERLKGVDSTLKIQPAKLEDSAVYLCATATSTGSHSPLHFGNGTRLTVT.

CDR3 region: CASRGQGYYEQYF. The CDR3 coding sequence is TGTGCCAGCAGAGGACAGGGATACTACGAGCAGTACTTC. V gene TRBV27 combines with J gene TRBJ2-7; 8 bases are a match to TRBD1. CDR3 size: 13 residues. Losses at the gene ends were 6 bases for V and 3 bases for J; bases not matched to a gene: 4. Germline V gives CDR1 MNHEY, CDR2 SMNVEV (reference sequence).

J is TRBJ2-5 and V is TRBV7-6; perhaps TRBD2 as D (5 bases). This CDR3 has 14 residues. Germline CDR1 is SGHVS and CDR2 is FNYEAQ. With 0 bases removed from V and 5 bases from J, the gap between germline ends came to 10 bases. The CDR3 protein is CASSLADGVETQYF. The DNA for the CDR3 is TGTGCCAGCAGCTTAGCGGACGGGGTGGAGACCCAGTACTTC.

V gene TRBV27 combines with J gene TRBJ1-2, with 7 bases fitting TRBD1. Germline V gene data show CDR1 as MNHEY and CDR2 as SMNVEV (reference sequence). This CDR3 region has 15 residues. After removal of 5 bases from V and 2 bases from J, the junction contained 8 bases not matched to a gene. The CDR3 nucleotides are TGTGCCAGCAGTCAATTGACAGGGAACAACTATGGCTACACCTTC. Its protein is CASSQLTGNNYGYTF.

V is TRBV7-9 and J is TRBJ2-2, with unresolved D. This CDR3 region has 16 residues. CDR1 and CDR2 (germline): SEHNR, FQNEAQ (reference sequence). Trimming removed 5 bases from V and 0 bases from J, with 13 bases in between. Here the CDR3 reads CASSPLDGSNTGELFF. CDR3 bases: TGTGCCAGCAGCCCCCTTGACGGGTCGAACACCGGGGAGCTGTTTTTT.

The chain recombines TRBV7-8 with TRBJ1-4; D might be TRBD1 (5 bases). Trimming pared 5 bases from V and 5 bases from J, leaving 6 bases between. Germline V gene lookup returns CDR1 SGHVS and CDR2 FQNEAQ. The CDR3 spans 12 residues. CDR3 nucleotides: TGTGCCAGCAGCAGGGGAAATGAAAAACTGTTTTTT. Protein sequence: CASSRGNEKLFF.

This clone occurred once. V usage is TRBV29-1 and J usage is TRBJ2-2; D is possibly TRBD1 (6 bases). Looked up from germline, CDR1 is SQVTM and CDR2 is ANQGSEA. The CDR3 spans 15 residues. V lost 7 bases, J lost 0 bases, and 15 bases lay in between. The DNA of the CDR3 is TGCAGCGCAGTAACAGGGTTGACGAACACCGGGGAGCTGTTTTTT. It codes for CSAVTGLTNTGELFF.

As to this clone: This sample includes further DNA sequences coding for the same CDR3. This chain uses TRBV9 with TRBJ1-4, with TRBD1 matching over 11 bases. Trimming took 2 bases from V and 7 from J; bases not matched to a gene: 4. CDR3 length equals 15 residues. Per the germline V gene, CDR1 is SGDLS and CDR2 is YYNGEE. The CDR3 DNA reads TGTGCCAGCAGCGTCTCCGGGACAGGGGGTGAAAAACTGTTTTTT. This sequence encodes CASSVSGTGGEKLFF.

V is TRBV2 and J is TRBJ2-1; 13 nucleotides line up with TRBD2. This CDR3 is built from 15 residues. In germline, CDR1 is SNHLY, CDR2 FYNNEI. Germline trimming cut 7 bases from V and 6 bases from J; bases unmatched to any gene: 6. CDR3 nucleotides: TGTGCCAGCATTAAAGGACTAGCGGGAGTCAATGAGCAGTTCTTC. It yields the protein CASIKGLAGVNEQFF.

This clone was counted a few times. The rearrangement joins TRBV9 to TRBJ2-1; D gene ambiguous. The CDR3 extends over 15 amino acids. The germline V gene has CDR1 SGDLS and CDR2 YYNGEE. V lost 1 base and J lost 0, with 8 bases in between. CDR3 protein: CASSVIMSSYNEQFF. CDR3 DNA sequence: TGTGCCAGCAGCGTAATCATGAGCTCCTACAATGAGCAGTTCTTC. Full variable domain (missing parts from reference TRBV9 and TRBJ2-1): DSGVTQTPKHLITATGQRVTLRCSPRSGDLSVYWYQQSLDQGLQFLIQYYNGEERAKGNILERFSAQQFPDLHSELNLSSLELGDSALYFCASSVIMSSYNEQFFGPGTRLTVL.

A note on this clone: The junction differs from germline at one of its ends, possibly a read error. The rearrangement links TRBV13 to TRBJ2-5; 11 nucleotides agree with TRBD2. Per the germline V gene, CDR1 is PRHDT and CDR2 is FYEKMQ (reference sequence). The CDR3 spans 15 residues. The chain's CDR3 is CDSSYSGRAKETQYF. The CDR3 DNA follows: TGTGACAGCAGCTATAGCGGGAGGGCCAAAGAGACCCAGTACTTC.

The chain links TRBV4-3 to TRBJ2-6; possibly TRBD2 for D (5 bases). The length of the CDR3 is 16 residues. Germline CDR1 LGHNA, CDR2 YSLEER. Trimming stripped 0 bases from V and 2 bases from J, with 8 bases between. The CDR3 DNA reads TGCGCCAGCAGCCAAGATCTCGGGACTGGGGCCAACGTCCTGACTTTC. Translation gives CASSQDLGTGANVLTF.

This clone was counted only a few times. This rearrangement joins TRBV5-4 to TRBJ1-3; D may be TRBD1 (6 bases). The V gene's germline CDR1 is SGHNT and CDR2 YYREEE (reference sequence). V dropped 2 bases and J dropped 1 base, with 7 bases sitting between them. The CDR3 covers 14 residues. This CDR3 is CASSFGQSGNTIYF. The CDR3 coding sequence is TGTGCCAGCAGCTTCGGACAGTCTGGAAACACCATATATTTT. Filled out from reference TRBV5-4 and TRBJ1-3, the complete variable domain reads ETGVTQSPTHLIKTRGQQVTLRCSSQSGHNTVSWYQQALGQGPQFIFQYYREEENGRGNFPPRFSGLQFPNYSSELNVNALELDDSALYLCASSFGQSGNTIYFGEGSWLTVV.

The chain carries TRBV9 and TRBJ2-1; 12 bases match TRBD2. Germline CDR1 reads SGDLS; CDR2 reads YYNGEE. V shed 3 bases and J 7 bases; nucleotides not matched to a gene: 8. The CDR3 extends over 16 amino acids. In DNA form, the CDR3 reads TGTGCCAGCAGCGCCCCTAGCGGGGGGGCGGTTAATGAGCAGTTCTTC. Translated, it gives CASSAPSGGAVNEQFF.